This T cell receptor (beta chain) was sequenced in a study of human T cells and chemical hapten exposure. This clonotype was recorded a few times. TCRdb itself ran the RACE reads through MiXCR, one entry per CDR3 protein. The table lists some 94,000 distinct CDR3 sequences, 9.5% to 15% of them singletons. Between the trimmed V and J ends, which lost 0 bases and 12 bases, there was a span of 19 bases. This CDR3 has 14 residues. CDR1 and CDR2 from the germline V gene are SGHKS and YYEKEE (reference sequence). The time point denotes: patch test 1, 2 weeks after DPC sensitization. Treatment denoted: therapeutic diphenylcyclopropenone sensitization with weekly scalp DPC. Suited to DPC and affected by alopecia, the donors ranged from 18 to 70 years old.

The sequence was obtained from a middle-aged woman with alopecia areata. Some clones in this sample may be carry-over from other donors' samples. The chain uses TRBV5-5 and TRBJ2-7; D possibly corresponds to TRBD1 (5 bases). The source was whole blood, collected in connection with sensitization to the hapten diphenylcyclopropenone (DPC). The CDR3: CASSLGSARRDRYF. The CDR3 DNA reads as TGTGCCAGCAGCTTGGGATCGGCCCGCAGGGATCGGTACTTC.